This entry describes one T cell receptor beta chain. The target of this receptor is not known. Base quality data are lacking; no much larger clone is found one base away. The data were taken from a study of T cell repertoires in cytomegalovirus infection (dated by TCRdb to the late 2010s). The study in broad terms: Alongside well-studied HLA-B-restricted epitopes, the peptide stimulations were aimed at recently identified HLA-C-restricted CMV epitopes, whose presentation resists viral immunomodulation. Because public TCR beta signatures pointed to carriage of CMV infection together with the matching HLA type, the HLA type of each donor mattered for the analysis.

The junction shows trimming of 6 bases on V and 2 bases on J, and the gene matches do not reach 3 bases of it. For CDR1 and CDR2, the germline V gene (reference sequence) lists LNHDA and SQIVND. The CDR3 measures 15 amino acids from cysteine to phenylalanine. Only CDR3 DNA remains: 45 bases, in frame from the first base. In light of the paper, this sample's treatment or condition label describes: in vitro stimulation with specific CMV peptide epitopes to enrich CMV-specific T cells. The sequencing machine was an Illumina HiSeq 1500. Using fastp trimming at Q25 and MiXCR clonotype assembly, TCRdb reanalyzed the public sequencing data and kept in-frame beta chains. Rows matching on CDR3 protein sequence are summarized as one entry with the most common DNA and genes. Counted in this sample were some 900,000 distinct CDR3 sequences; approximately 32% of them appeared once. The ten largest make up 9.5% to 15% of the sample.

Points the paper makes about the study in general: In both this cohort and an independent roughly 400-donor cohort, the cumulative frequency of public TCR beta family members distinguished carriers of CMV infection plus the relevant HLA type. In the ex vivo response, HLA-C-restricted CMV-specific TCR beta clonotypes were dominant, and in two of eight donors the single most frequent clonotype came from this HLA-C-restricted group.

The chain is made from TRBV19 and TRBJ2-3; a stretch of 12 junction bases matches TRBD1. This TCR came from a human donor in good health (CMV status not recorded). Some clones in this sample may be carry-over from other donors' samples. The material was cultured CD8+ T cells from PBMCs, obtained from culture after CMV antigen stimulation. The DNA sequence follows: TGTGCCAGTAGCCCGGGACAGGGGGCCACAGATACGCAGTATTTT. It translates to CASSPGQGATDTQYF.